A single sample is the source of the 14 T cell receptor beta chains below, sequenced in a study of cytomegalovirus exposure and HLA in healthy donors. Researchers ran the PCR with 60 Vbeta and 13 Jbeta primers. Clones were read by immunoSEQ multiplex PCR, and TCRdb kept only the in-frame ones, dropping some. Of 75,000 to 100,000 clones in the sample, roughly 80% are singletons; the top ten hold roughly 3%. Sequencing used PBMCs. These receptors were collected from a man aged 35 to 55 in good health and CMV-seronegative.

The chain uses TRBV7-8 and TRBJ2-3, with 7 bases lining up with TRBD2. The J segment lost 3 bases and the V segment lost 3 bases, leaving 6 bases of the junction unmatched. This CDR3 is 15 amino acids long. From germline, CDR1 is SGHVS and CDR2 FQNEAQ. The CDR3 spells CASSFVQGGTDTQYF. The CDR3 DNA reads as TGTGCCAGCAGCTTCGTCCAGGGAGGGACAGATACGCAGTATTTT.

The chain is built from TRBV5-1 and TRBJ1-2; D ambiguous. The CDR3 contains 14 residues. The V gene lost 4 bases and the J gene lost 1 base, with 11 bases spanning the gap. Germline V CDR1 and CDR2: SGHRS, YFSETQ. CDR3 sequence reads: CASSAGPGNYGYTF. CDR3 DNA sequence: TGCGCCAGCAGCGCGGGTCCTGGTAACTATGGCTACACCTTC.

The rearrangement joins TRBV7-8 to TRBJ1-2, with 8 bases that match TRBD1. This CDR3 has 15 residues. Germline V lookup: CDR1 SGHVS, CDR2 FQNEAQ. V was pared by 5 bases and J by 6 bases, with 11 bases of the junction left unmatched. CDR3 sequence reads: CASSALPGQDNGYTF. The CDR3 region has the DNA TGTGCCAGCAGCGCGCTTCCGGGACAGGATAATGGCTACACCTTC.

This rearrangement joins TRBV5-1 to TRBJ2-7, with 7 bases aligning to TRBD1. Trimming at V came to 3 bases and at J to 0 bases, leaving 6 bases not matched to a gene. The CDR3 length is 15 residues. The germline gives CDR1 SGHRS, CDR2 YFSETQ. The CDR3 is CASSSQWTGSYEQYF. In DNA form, the CDR3 reads TGCGCCAGCAGCTCCCAATGGACAGGCTCCTACGAGCAGTACTTC.

This clone was counted once. The J gene is TRBJ2-2, the V gene TRBV18; D is undetermined. The CDR3 is 14 amino acids. Trimming shortened V by 4 bases and J by 3 bases, and 9 bases separated the two germline ends. CDR1 and CDR2 from the germline V gene are KGHSH and LQKENI. CDR3 in amino acids: CASSLSRYTGELFF. Written as DNA, the CDR3 is TGTGCCAGCTCACTCAGTCGCTACACCGGGGAGCTGTTTTTT.

This clone is a singleton in its sample. The chain is built from TRBV5-1 and TRBJ2-7; tentative D call: TRBD2 (6 bases). Trimming stripped 4 bases from V and 2 bases from J, with 16 bases between. There are 15 residues in the CDR3. Germline V CDR1 and CDR2: SGHRS, YFSETQ. The CDR3 is CASSRDGGLAYEQYF. CDR3 DNA sequence: TGCGCCAGCAGCCGCGATGGGGGGTTAGCCTACGAGCAGTACTTC. Drawing the rest from reference TRBV5-1 and TRBJ2-7, the complete variable domain is KAGVTQTPRYLIKTRGQQVTLSCSPISGHRSVSWYQQTPGQGLQFLFEYFSETQRNKGNFPGRFSGRQFSNSRSEMNVSTLELGDSALYLCASSRDGGLAYEQYFGPGTRLTVT.

V usage is TRBV6-5 and J usage is TRBJ2-7; the D gene is possibly TRBD2 (6 bases). This CDR3 region has 14 residues. Germline assignment: CDR1 MNHEY and CDR2 SVGAGI. Deletions cut 5 bases from V and 3 bases from J, with 14 bases between. CDR3 region: CASSTGVRGYEQYF. The DNA for the CDR3 is TGTGCCAGCAGTACGGGAGTTAGGGGCTACGAGCAGTACTTC.

This clone was seen just once. This chain uses TRBV28 with TRBJ1-3; 7 bases fit TRBD1. The J segment lost 8 bases and the V segment lost 3 bases, leaving 10 bases of the junction unmatched. Germline CDR1 MDHEN, CDR2 SYDVKM. This CDR3 has 15 residues. The CDR3 DNA follows: TGTGCCAGCAGTTTCTCGGACAGGATGGCGGACACCATATATTTT. Translation: CASSFSDRMADTIYF.

This clone is labeled as medium-sized. This sequence joins TRBV6-5 and TRBJ2-7; tentatively, D is TRBD1 (6 bases). V gave up 5 bases and J gave up 5 bases, with 10 bases separating them. The CDR3 loop spans 12 amino acids. Germline CDR1 reads MNHEY; CDR2 reads SVGAGI. This CDR3 is CASSAGVDEQYF. The CDR3 DNA follows: TGTGCCAGCAGTGCAGGGGTGGACGAGCAGTACTTC.

The chain recombines TRBV10-3 with TRBJ1-5; perhaps TRBD1 as D (6 bases). The CDR3 spans 14 residues. In germline, CDR1 is ENHRY, CDR2 SYGVKD. V lost 6 bases to trimming and J lost 3 bases, with 12 bases between them. The CDR3 here is CAIREGGNNQPQHF. The CDR3 DNA is TGTGCCATCAGAGAAGGGGGAAACAATCAGCCCCAGCATTTT.

CDR3 residues: CASSLAGTGTYEQYF. The CDR3 DNA sequence: TGTGCCAGCAGCTTGGCTGGGACAGGGACGTACGAGCAGTACTTC. The genes are TRBV5-4 and TRBJ2-7; TRBD1 matches 9 bases. This CDR3 contains 15 residues. The V and J ends lost 0 bases and 4 bases, in that order; junction bases with no gene match: 5. From germline, CDR1 is SGHNT and CDR2 YYREEE (reference sequence).

The chain combines TRBV5-5 with TRBJ2-5; 9 bases are shared with TRBD1. Germline values: CDR1 SGHKS, CDR2 YYEKEE (reference sequence). This CDR3 region has 14 residues. Trimming took 3 bases from V and 3 from J; bases not matched to a gene: 3. The CDR3 loop is CASSSWDREETQYF. The CDR3 DNA is TGTGCCAGCAGCTCCTGGGACAGGGAAGAGACCCAGTACTTC.

The V and J genes are TRBV7-9 and TRBJ1-1, with 7 positions matching TRBD1. V shed 0 bases and J 7 bases; nucleotides not matched to a gene: 5. This CDR3 is built from 14 residues. CDR1 SEHNR and CDR2 FQNEAQ come from the germline V gene (reference sequence). This CDR3 is CASSLAPNRGEAFF. CDR3 nucleotide sequence: TGTGCCAGCAGCTTAGCCCCGAACAGGGGTGAAGCTTTCTTT. Based on the CDR3 plus reference TRBV7-9 and TRBJ1-1, the full variable domain is DTGVSQNPRHKITKRGQNVTFRCDPISEHNRLYWYRQTLGQGPEFLTYFQNEAQLEKSRLLSDRFSAERPKGSFSTLEIQRTEQGDSAMYLCASSLAPNRGEAFFGQGTRLTVV.

The rearrangement uses TRBV2 and TRBJ2-7; 10 bases match TRBD1. The CDR3 is made up of 14 amino acids. CDR1 and CDR2 from the germline V gene are SNHLY and FYNNEI. Trimming at V came to 11 bases and at J to 1 base, leaving 8 bases not matched to a gene. DNA for the CDR3: TGTGCCGCCGGTAGGACAGGGGGATCCTACGAGCAGTACTTC. It specifies CAAGRTGGSYEQYF.